The sequence of this TCR beta chain was determined in a study of cytomegalovirus exposure and HLA in healthy donors. General study results and limits: Follow-up analysis found HLA locus-dependent TCR association rates, highest for DRB1 and lowest for HLA-C. The authors judged a highly shared variant cluster likely a sequencing artifact.

The CDR3 has 15 amino acids. Germline V gene data show CDR1 as SEHNR and CDR2 as FQNEAQ (reference sequence). V dropped 5 bases and J dropped 10; count of bases not matched to a gene: 11. The PCR employed 60 Vbeta primers together with 13 Jbeta primers. Only in-frame clones appear in the TCRdb table, and some are missing; sequencing was by immunoSEQ multiplex PCR. This table holds 150,000 to 200,000 clones, roughly 80% found once. As to this clone: Its antigen is unknown.

The origin of this receptor is a woman aged 18-30 years in good health and CMV-seronegative. The V and J genes are TRBV7-9 and TRBJ2-1; 10 bases align to TRBD2. Source material: PBMCs. The CDR3, as DNA: TGTGCCAGCAGCCTCGTAGCGGGAGGTAGCGAGGAGCAGTTCTTC. Its translation: CASSLVAGGSEEQFF.